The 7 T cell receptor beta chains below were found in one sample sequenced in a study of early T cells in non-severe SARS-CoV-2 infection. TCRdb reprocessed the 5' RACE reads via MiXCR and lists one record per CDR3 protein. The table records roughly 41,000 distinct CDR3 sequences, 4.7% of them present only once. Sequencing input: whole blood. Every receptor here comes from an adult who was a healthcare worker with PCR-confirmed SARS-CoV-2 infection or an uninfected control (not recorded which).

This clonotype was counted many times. The CDR3 protein is CASSLQGRGYEQYF. DNA of the CDR3: TGTGCCAGCAGCTTACAAGGCAGAGGCTACGAGCAGTACTTC. V gene TRBV11-2 combines with J gene TRBJ2-7; D is ambiguous. CDR3 length: 14 amino acids. CDR1 SGHAT and CDR2 FQNNGV come from the germline V gene. V lost 2 bases, J lost 3 bases, and 11 bases lay in between. The complete variable domain, with remaining parts taken from reference TRBV11-2 and TRBJ2-7, reads EAGVAQSPRYKIIEKRQSVAFWCNPISGHATLYWYQQILGQGPKLLIQFQNNGVVDDSQLPKDRFSAERLKGVDSTLKIQPAKLEDSAVYLCASSLQGRGYEQYFGPGTRLTVT.

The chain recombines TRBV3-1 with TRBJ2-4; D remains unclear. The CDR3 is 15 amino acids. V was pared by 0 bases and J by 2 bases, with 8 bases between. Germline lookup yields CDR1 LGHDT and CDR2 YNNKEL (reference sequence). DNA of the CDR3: TGTGCCAGCAGCCAAGATGCGATGACCAAAAACATTCAGTACTTC. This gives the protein CASSQDAMTKNIQYF. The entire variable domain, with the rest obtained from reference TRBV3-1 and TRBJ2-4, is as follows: DTAVSQTPKYLVTQMGNDKSIKCEQNLGHDTMYWYKQDSKKFLKIMFSYNNKELIINETVPNRFSPKSPDKAHLNLHINSLELGDSAVYFCASSQDAMTKNIQYFGAGTRLSVL.

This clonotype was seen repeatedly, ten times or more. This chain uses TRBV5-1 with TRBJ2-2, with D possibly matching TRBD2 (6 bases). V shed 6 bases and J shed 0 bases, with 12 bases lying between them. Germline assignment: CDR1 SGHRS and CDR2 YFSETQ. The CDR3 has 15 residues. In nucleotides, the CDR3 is TGCGCCAGCAAGCGGGCGGACGCGAACACCGGGGAGCTGTTTTTT. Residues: CASKRADANTGELFF.

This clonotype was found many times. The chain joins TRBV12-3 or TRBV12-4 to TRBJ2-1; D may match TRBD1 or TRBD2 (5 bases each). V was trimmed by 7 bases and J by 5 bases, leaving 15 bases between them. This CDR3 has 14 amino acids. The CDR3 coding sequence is TGTGCCAGCAACCCGGTTGGGGACCACAATGAGCAGTTCTTC. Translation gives CASNPVGDHNEQFF.

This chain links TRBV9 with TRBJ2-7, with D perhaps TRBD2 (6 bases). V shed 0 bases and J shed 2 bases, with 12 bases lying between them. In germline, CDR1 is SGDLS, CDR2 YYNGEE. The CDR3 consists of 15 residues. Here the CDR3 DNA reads TGTGCCAGCAGCGTAGGGGACTCATTAGCCTACGAGCAGTACTTC. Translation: CASSVGDSLAYEQYF.

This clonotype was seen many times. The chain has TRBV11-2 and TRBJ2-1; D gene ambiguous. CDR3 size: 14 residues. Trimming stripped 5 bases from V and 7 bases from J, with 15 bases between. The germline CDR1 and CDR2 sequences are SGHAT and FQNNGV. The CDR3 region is CASSPVGIQNEQFF. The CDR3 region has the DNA TGTGCCAGCAGCCCCGTGGGCATCCAGAATGAGCAGTTCTTC.

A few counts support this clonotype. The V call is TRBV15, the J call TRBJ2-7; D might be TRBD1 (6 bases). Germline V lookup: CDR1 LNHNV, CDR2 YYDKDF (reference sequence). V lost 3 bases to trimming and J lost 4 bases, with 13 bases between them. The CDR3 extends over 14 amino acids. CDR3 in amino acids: CATSSGGSSYEQYF. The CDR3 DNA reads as TGTGCCACCAGCAGTGGGGGCAGTTCATACGAGCAGTACTTC. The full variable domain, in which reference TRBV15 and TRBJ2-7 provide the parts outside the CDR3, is DAMVIQNPRYQVTQFGKPVTLSCSQTLNHNVMYWYQQKSSQAPKLLFHYYDKDFNNEADTPDNFQSRRPNTSFCFLDIRSPGLGDTAMYLCATSSGGSSYEQYFGPGTRLTVT.